What follows describes a single T cell receptor beta chain. In this sample, this clonotype turned up many times. No cognate antigen has been identified for it. Base qualities are not recorded, but no much larger clone differs from it by a single base. CDR1 and CDR2 were assigned from the germline V gene (reference sequence) as DFQATT and SNEGSKA. Trimming costs V 3 bases and J 1 base, and their ends lie 9 bases apart. From cysteine to phenylalanine, the CDR3 is 13 amino acids long. The CDR3 DNA has 39 bases and is translated from base 1. This entry belongs to a study of T-cell reconstitution after alpha-beta-depleted transplantation in children (dated by TCRdb to between 2015 and 2016). Describing the broader study: T-cell immune reconstitution after TCRalphabeta/CD19-depleted allogeneic hematopoietic cell transplantation in children was quantitatively tracked in the study by means of TCR repertoire profiling.

The protocol used for the library was PCR. Sequencing was carried out with an Illumina HiSeq 2500. Molecular barcoding was employed in the preparation of TCR libraries, with unique molecular identifiers being used to normalize TCRbeta repertoire quantification. The raw public data were reprocessed by TCRdb itself: fastp quality trimming at Q25, MiXCR clonotype calling, in-frame beta chains only. Every CDR3 protein is listed once, alongside the most common genes and DNA of its rows. This sample holds a few hundred thousand distinct CDR3 sequences; 9.7% were observed only once. About 5.4% of the sample rests with the top ten.

The receptor was isolated from a human donor who donated a stem cell graft to a child with SCID. The V and J genes are TRBV20-1 and TRBJ1-1; perhaps TRBD1 is the D gene, with 5 bases matching. The specimen comprised PBMCs from the stem cell graft donor, sampled from the stem cell graft. The sequenced DNA: TGCAGTGCTAGCCGGGGCGAGAACACTGAAGCTTTCTTT. The translation is CSASRGENTEAFF.